The sequence of this T cell receptor (beta chain) was determined in a study of blood T cell repertoires in COVID-19. Study context: The analysed material was cDNA or gDNA that came from T cells, B-cell-depleted T cells, or PBMCs.

Trimming cost V 0 bases and J 2 bases, with 14 bases left between them. This CDR3 has 16 residues. Germline CDR1 and CDR2: SGHRS and YFSETQ. Allocation to cohorts depended on clinical history reported by the participants. Per the study methods: By means of reference gene primer amplification, nucleated cell counts were estimated. The data were produced by immunoSEQ multiplex PCR, yet TCRdb's version contains in-frame clones alone and is incomplete. V, J and clone size were drawn from that table, and D and trimming were deduced from the DNA. The sample yields approximately 260,000 clones, about nine tenths seen once.

V is TRBV5-1 and J is TRBJ1-2, with D possibly being TRBD1 (6 bases). The material sequenced was PBMCs or T cells enriched from blood (not recorded which). This TCR derives from a woman aged 25 to 45 with acute COVID-19. The CDR3 DNA follows: TGCGCCAGCAGCTTGGCCTCGGGGGGCGGCAACTATGGCTACACCTTC. This encodes CASSLASGGGNYGYTF.